This TCR beta chain was documented in a study of T cells in Graves' hyperthyroidism and ophthalmopathy (dated by TCRdb to between 2019 and 2020). In terms of the full investigation: Peripheral blood samples were taken at initial diagnosis, before any treatment was given. TCR Vbeta CDR3 sequencing of fewer than 150 peripheral blood samples (more than 40 ophthalmopathy, approximately 80 hyperthyroidism and approximately 17 progressor patients) is reported in the paper. To identify TCR V-J signatures that set the groups apart, the researchers used a discovery cohort of about a hundred patients, made up of around 42 with Graves' ophthalmopathy and around 58 with stable Graves' hyperthyroidism. The study also compared thyroid tissue and blood T-cell repertoires from a handful of Graves' hyperthyroidism patients. The 75 to 100 discovery patients were divided at random into training and test sets in a 7:3 ratio. After sampling, hyperthyroidism patients received methimazole starting at 30 mg daily, and ophthalmopathy patients received high-dose intravenous methylprednisolone. An independent validation cohort of about 20 hyperthyroidism patients and about 15 patients who later progressed to ophthalmopathy tested prospective prediction of ophthalmopathy. Study-level results and caveats: In validation, progression to ophthalmopathy was predicted by the model with 55% to 71% sensitivity and 72.22% specificity, a median of approximately 6.5 months before onset. Blood samples also contained most of the expanded thyroid clonotypes (frequency above 0.001), which suggests that blood repertoires may reflect thyroid immune responses. Sample size was not statistically predetermined, and investigators were not blinded to group allocation. In cross-validation, a model built on a 13 V-J signature told ophthalmopathy apart from stable hyperthyroidism with over 85% sensitivity and about 81% specificity, and in testing the same model reached 80%/75%.

Graves' hyperthyroidism was defined as stable when no progression to ophthalmopathy occurred over 18 months of follow-up. Hyperthyroidism patients were aged 18 to 65 years and newly diagnosed, with disease duration of less than 2 months. Patients with uncontrolled infections, other autoimmune diseases, pregnancy or lactation were excluded. Diagnoses relied on clinical symptoms, serum thyroxine and TRAb, thyroid ultrasound and orbital computed tomography. Ficoll-Paque density gradient centrifugation was used to isolate PBMCs from around 10 ml of fresh peripheral blood. Trizol reagent was used to extract total RNA, and RNA quality was then checked on an Agilent 2100 Bioanalyzer. CDR1 and CDR2, per the germline V gene, are MNHEY and SVGEGT. V and J are truncated by 6 bases and 3 bases respectively, leaving an intervening sequence of 15 bases. The CDR3 goes from the cysteine to the phenylalanine over 14 residues. CDR3 DNA only is kept here, 42 bases in frame from base 1.

This clonotype appeared many times. The specificity of this receptor is unknown. Base qualities are missing; no much larger clone stands one base away. The TCR beta CDR3 regions were amplified from the RNA transcripts. The TCR CDR3 was subjected to a first round of RT-PCR using the HTBI primer set and the Qiagen OneStep RT-PCR kit. A second multiplex PCR round built the libraries, followed by size selection and purification. Libraries were sequenced paired-end with 100 bp reads on an Illumina HiSeq2000. Turning to the authors' computational methods: SOAPnuke was used to process the raw data, throwing out any read that contained adapters or uncalled bases, had a mean Phred below 15, or lacked an exact constant-primer or identifier match. COPE v1.2.5 was used to merge the high-quality paired reads, and each unique nucleotide sequence was defined as a clonotype. Clonotypes were aligned to IMGT TRBV, TRBD and TRBJ reference segments using MiTCR v1.1. Analysis was restricted to V-J combinations with a frequency above 0.0001, which covered roughly 99% of repertoires. The TCS score was defined as the ratio of F50 (clonal expansion) to E x V (chaos), calculated using BLOSUM62-based TCRdist between CDR3 peptides within each V-J. Welch's t-statistics and random forest reduced 450 to 600 V-J features to roughly 13, which were used in a naive Bayes classifier (R e1071). The raw public data were reprocessed by TCRdb itself: fastp quality trimming at Q25, MiXCR clonotype calling, in-frame beta chains only. When rows share a CDR3 protein, they turn into one entry using the most common DNA and genes. The V and J calls here are based on TCRdb, not the publication. The sample table shows 700,000 or so distinct CDR3 sequences, and around 17% are seen once. Under 9.5% of the sample comes from the top ten.

The source material was blood. This sequence was found in a man aged 18 to 29 with Graves' hyperthyroidism. The rearranged chain carries TRBV6-2 or TRBV6-3 and TRBJ2-7, and the D gene may be TRBD1, 5 bases matching. The bases are TGTGCCAGCAGGTCCGGACCAGGGATCTACGAGCAGTACTTC. Its protein product is CASRSGPGIYEQYF.